This entry lists 29 T cell receptor beta chains sequenced from one sample in a study of blood T cells in healthy people across ages. Primed by a sample-barcoded 5' primer and a J-beta primer mix, a second PCR proceeded for about 6 to 12 cycles. A single record per CDR3 protein comes from TCRdb applying MiXCR to the 5' RACE reads. The sample shows 550,000 to 600,000 distinct CDR3 sequences, roughly 48% of them seen only once. Material for sequencing was blood. Receptor source: a man older than 75 in good health.

On this clonotype: A much larger clone lies one base from this, so it may be a read error. V and J are TRBV29-1 and TRBJ2-5; 10 bases match TRBD2. Per germline, CDR1 SQVTM and CDR2 ANQGSEA. J lost 11 bases, V lost 8 bases, and 17 bases had no gene match. The CDR3 spans 14 residues. Written as DNA, the CDR3 is TGCAGCATAGGGAGGACTAGCGGTACCAATGAGCAGTACTTC. Translating gives CSIGRTSGTNEQYF. The full variable domain, its missing parts supplied by reference TRBV29-1 and TRBJ2-5, is SAVISQKPSRDICQRGTSLTIQCQVDSQVTMMFWYRQQPGQSLTLIATANQGSEATYESGFVIDKFPISRPNLTFSTLTVSNMSPEDSSIYLCSIGRTSGTNEQYFGPGTRLLVL.

The chain joins TRBV9 to TRBJ2-7; D assignment may be TRBD1 or TRBD2 (6 bases each). The J call may be wrong; the DNA end is better matched by TRBJ2-4. The CDR3 sequence is 14 residues long. Germline CDR1 reads SGDLS; CDR2 reads YYNGEE. The CDR3 spells CASSVGGAQNIQYF. CDR3 DNA: TGTGCCAGCAGCGTAGGGGGGGCCCAAAACATTCAGTACTTC.

This sequence joins TRBV20-1 and TRBJ2-5; a possible D gene is TRBD1 (6 bases). The DNA end favors TRBJ2-7, so the J call may be wrong. The V gene's germline CDR1 is DFQATT and CDR2 SNEGSKA (reference sequence). The length of the CDR3 is 15 residues. CDR3 region: CSARDVRGRGYEQYF. CDR3 nucleotides: TGCAGTGCTAGAGATGTTCGCGGCAGGGGCTACGAGCAGTACTTC.

For this clonotype: A read error may account for a junction end that differs from germline. The V gene is TRBV13, the J gene TRBJ2-4, with D hard to call. The tail of the sequence fits TRBJ2-7 better, so the J call may be wrong. Germline CDR1 PRHDT, CDR2 FYEKMQ (reference sequence). The CDR3 totals 13 residues. CDR3 protein: CVSSKALGNEQYF. DNA for the CDR3: TGTGTCAGCAGCAAGGCCCTCGGAAACGAGCAGTACTTC.

Notes on this clonotype: One junction end does not reproduce the germline sequence, and a read error may be involved. V usage is TRBV28 and J usage is TRBJ2-7; possibly TRBD1 for D (5 bases). The CDR3 runs to 11 residues. CDR1 is MDHEN, CDR2 SYDVKM, per germline. The CDR3 region is CVSSSRDKEYF. CDR3 DNA: TGTGTCAGCAGTAGCAGGGATAAGGAGTACTTC.

To note about this clonotype: The junction shows a germline mismatch at one end, possibly a read error. CDR3 DNA: TGTGCCGGCAGCCAAGGTGGAGACAGGGAAGGAGGCTACACCTTC. Protein: CAGSQGGDREGGYTF. The J gene is TRBJ1-2, the V gene TRBV3-1; TRBD1 aligns across 7 bases. The germline V gene has CDR1 LGHDT and CDR2 YNNKEL (reference sequence). CDR3 length: 15 residues.

V usage is TRBV10-3 and J usage is TRBJ2-3; TRBD2 agrees at 8 bases. The V and J ends lost 4 bases and 6 bases, in that order; junction bases with no gene match: 3. The V gene's germline CDR1 is ENHRY and CDR2 SYGVKD. CDR3 length: 13 amino acids. In DNA, the CDR3 is TGTGCCATCAGTGCAGCGGGAGAGGATACGCAGTATTTT. Translation: CAISAAGEDTQYF.

In this sample, this clonotype turned up a few times. The CDR3 nucleotides read TGTGCCAGCAGTTTAGGTGGGGCGAATGAGCAGTTCTTC. Its translation is CASSLGGANEQFF. This chain links TRBV28 with TRBJ2-1; weak D call: TRBD1 (5 bases). Germline CDR1 is MDHEN and CDR2 is SYDVKM. Trimming removed 2 bases from V and 7 bases from J, with 9 bases in between. The CDR3 length is 13 residues.

The chain uses TRBV7-2 and TRBJ2-6; D gene uncertain. The germline V gene encodes CDR1 SGHTA and CDR2 FQGNSA. The V gene lost 5 bases and the J gene lost 3 bases, with 8 bases spanning the gap. The CDR3 is 14 amino acids. CDR3 sequence (DNA): TGTGCCAGCAGCCCCACGGATGGGGCCAACGTCCTGACTTTC. It codes for CASSPTDGANVLTF. The full variable domain, in which reference TRBV7-2 and TRBJ2-6 provide the parts outside the CDR3, is GAGVSQSPSNKVTEKGKDVELRCDPISGHTALYWYRQSLGQGLEFLIYFQGNSAPDKSGLPSDRFSAERTGGSVSTLTIQRTQQEDSAVYLCASSPTDGANVLTFGAGSRLTVL.

CDR3 sequence: CASRGQPNSPLHF. As DNA, the CDR3 is TGTGCCAGCAGGGGACAGCCAAATTCACCCCTCCACTTT. This chain connects TRBV2 to TRBJ1-6; 7 nucleotides match TRBD1. With 6 bases clipped from V and 7 bases from J, the junction kept 3 bases outside the gene matches. The germline gives CDR1 SNHLY, CDR2 FYNNEI. The CDR3 sequence is 13 residues long.

This clonotype was observed a few times. CDR3 loop: CASSHSRGSGNTDTQYF. CDR3 nucleotide sequence: TGTGCCAGCAGCCACTCTCGGGGGAGTGGGAACACAGATACGCAGTATTTT. V is TRBV3-1 and J is TRBJ2-3, with a weak D call TRBD2 (6 bases). Trimming removed 3 bases from V and 2 bases from J, with 18 bases in between. Per the germline V gene, CDR1 is LGHDT and CDR2 is YNNKEL (reference sequence). There are 17 residues in the CDR3.

The sample holds a few counts of this clonotype. The chain has TRBV20-1 and TRBJ2-3; D may be TRBD1 (6 bases). Between the trimmed V and J ends, which lost 5 bases and 2 bases, there was a span of 14 bases. Per the germline V gene, CDR1 is DFQATT and CDR2 is SNEGSKA (reference sequence). This CDR3 has 14 residues. In DNA, the CDR3 is TGCAGTGCTCTCGCACAGGGCCTCACAGATACGCAGTATTTT. It yields the protein CSALAQGLTDTQYF.

The DNA of the CDR3 is TGTGCCACCAGCAGAGATTCTGTCCAAGAGACCCAGTTCTTC. Translating gives CATSRDSVQETQFF. The chain joins TRBV15 to TRBJ2-5; D is unclear. TRBJ2-1 explains the end of the DNA better; the J call may be wrong. The CDR3 covers 14 residues. Germline-derived CDR1 and CDR2 are LNHNV and YYDKDF (reference sequence).

The V call is TRBV3-1, the J call TRBJ2-3; D is uncertain. Between the trimmed V and J ends, which lost 4 bases and 0 bases, there was a span of 8 bases. CDR1 LGHDT and CDR2 YNNKEL come from the germline V gene (reference sequence). The CDR3 is 14 residues long. CDR3 nucleotide sequence: TGTGCCAGCAGCCGGCTGGATAGCACAGATACGCAGTATTTT. This encodes CASSRLDSTDTQYF.

The chain is built from TRBV7-2 and TRBJ1-5, with 9 positions matching TRBD1. V dropped 5 bases and J dropped 0; count of bases not matched to a gene: 8. The CDR3 length is 17 residues. Germline V lookup: CDR1 SGHTA, CDR2 FQGNSA. Here the CDR3 reads CASSAGTGRYSNQPQHF. The CDR3 bases are TGTGCCAGCAGCGCCGGGACAGGGCGATATAGCAATCAGCCCCAGCATTTT.

This rearrangement joins TRBV24-1 to TRBJ2-1; TRBD2 might be the D (6 bases). V was trimmed by 9 bases and J by 10 bases, leaving 27 bases between them. Germline V gene sequence: CDR1 KGHDR, CDR2 SFDVKD. The CDR3 spans 16 residues. The CDR3 reads CATAGPGVPLSGEQFF. In nucleotides, the CDR3 is TGTGCCACCGCGGGCCCGGGAGTCCCCCTTTCCGGGGAGCAGTTCTTC.

This chain connects TRBV5-5 to TRBJ1-2; 9 positions match TRBD1. Looked up from germline, CDR1 is SGHKS and CDR2 is YYEKEE (reference sequence). The CDR3 loop spans 14 amino acids. J lost 6 bases, V lost 5 bases, and 8 bases had no gene match. This CDR3 is CASRPPGQGDGYTF. In nucleotides, the CDR3 is TGTGCCAGCAGGCCCCCGGGACAGGGTGATGGCTACACCTTC.

This clonotype has more than one count but fewer than ten. The chain couples TRBV7-2 to TRBJ2-7; 12 nucleotides match TRBD2. The length of the CDR3 is 16 residues. CDR1 and CDR2 from the germline V gene are SGHTA and FQGNSA. V trimming: 5 bases; J trimming: 5 bases; junction bases outside the gene matches: 10. CDR3 sequence: CASSDVLAGGPNEQYF. CDR3 DNA sequence: TGTGCCAGCAGCGACGTCCTAGCGGGAGGGCCCAACGAGCAGTACTTC.

The chain has TRBV25-1 and TRBJ1-6; D gene ambiguous. The V end was cut by 1 base, the J end by 7 bases, with 8 bases between. The CDR3 has 14 amino acids. CDR1 MGHDK and CDR2 SYGVNS come from the germline V gene. In DNA, the CDR3 is TGTGCCAGCAGTGAATTTATGGGAAATTCACCCCTCCACTTT. Translated, it gives CASSEFMGNSPLHF.

This sequence joins TRBV11-2 and TRBJ2-1; 9 nucleotides match TRBD2. V trimming: 0 bases; J trimming: 7 bases; junction bases outside the gene matches: 10. Germline assignment: CDR1 SGHAT and CDR2 FQNNGV. The CDR3 has 17 amino acids. The CDR3 sequence is CASSLDLGGGAPNEQFF. In nucleotides, the CDR3 is TGTGCCAGCAGCTTAGATCTGGGCGGGGGGGCCCCGAATGAGCAGTTCTTC.

This clonotype turned up a few times. The J gene is TRBJ1-3, the V gene TRBV6-5, with 9 bases matching TRBD1. The CDR3 sequence is 16 residues long. Trimming took 4 bases from V and 0 from J; bases not matched to a gene: 4. Germline CDR1 MNHEY, CDR2 SVGAGI. The CDR3 DNA sequence: TGTGCCAGCAGTTCTCCGGGACAGGGCTCTGGAAACACCATATATTTT. Its translation: CASSSPGQGSGNTIYF.

The J gene is TRBJ1-4, the V gene TRBV18, with a weak D call TRBD1 (5 bases). The CDR3 runs 14 residues. The germline V gene has CDR1 KGHSH and CDR2 LQKENI. Trimming shortened V by 3 bases and J by 7 bases, and 12 bases separated the two germline ends. In nucleotides, the CDR3 is TGTGCCAGCTCACCCTCGGGCAGGGCTGAAAAACTGTTTTTT. Its translation is CASSPSGRAEKLFF.

This clonotype has more than one count but fewer than ten. The V and J genes are TRBV20-1 and TRBJ2-3; D gene ambiguous. V was pared by 6 bases and J by 0 bases, with 13 bases between. Germline V CDR1 and CDR2: DFQATT, SNEGSKA (reference sequence). CDR3 length: 14 amino acids. This chain's CDR3 is CSAPLPWSTDTQYF. The CDR3 DNA reads as TGCAGTGCCCCCCTCCCTTGGAGCACAGATACGCAGTATTTT.

This chain uses TRBV27 with TRBJ2-5; 12 bases match TRBD1. This CDR3 is built from 15 residues. Germline loops: CDR1 MNHEY, CDR2 SMNVEV (reference sequence). Trimming removed 2 bases from V and 11 bases from J; junction bases left unmatched: 9. CDR3 sequence reads: CASSLAGQGAGEQYF. The CDR3 DNA reads TGTGCCAGCAGTTTAGCGGGACAGGGGGCAGGGGAGCAGTACTTC.

This clonotype has only a few counts. This chain uses TRBV4-3 with TRBJ2-7; perhaps D is TRBD1 or TRBD2 (6 bases each). Trimming removed 1 base at V and 6 bases at J, with 19 bases between. The CDR3 consists of 16 residues. Germline lookup yields CDR1 LGHNA and CDR2 YSLEER. The CDR3 bases are TGCGCCAGCAGCCAAGCTTGGAAGGGCCCGGGGGCCGAGCAGTACTTC. It is translated as CASSQAWKGPGAEQYF.

Remarks on this clonotype: A clone one base away is much larger, so this may be a read error. In nucleotides, the CDR3 is TGTGCCAGCAGTTACTGGGGAGGACTTAACAATGAGCAGTACTTC. It specifies CASSYWGGLNNEQYF. The J gene is TRBJ2-5, the V gene TRBV6-5; D is perhaps TRBD2 (6 bases). The CDR3 contains 15 residues. The germline V gene encodes CDR1 MNHEY and CDR2 SVGAGI. V was trimmed by 1 base and J by 11 bases, leaving 20 bases between them.

The chain couples TRBV3-1 to TRBJ2-7, with no clear D. Judging by the DNA end, TRBJ2-5 fits better; the J call may be wrong. There are 14 residues in the CDR3. From germline, CDR1 is LGHDT and CDR2 YNNKEL (reference sequence). The CDR3 is CASSQDASGETQYF. The CDR3 coding sequence is TGTGCCAGCAGCCAAGATGCCAGTGGAGAGACCCAGTACTTC.

J is TRBJ2-3 and V is TRBV7-3; tentative D call: TRBD2 (9 bases). The CDR3 spans 15 residues. Between the trimmed V and J ends, which lost 6 bases and 3 bases, there was a span of 16 bases. Germline CDR1 is SGHTA and CDR2 is FQGTGA. CDR3 residues: CASRRGGQVTDTQYF. The CDR3 bases are TGTGCCAGCAGGCGGGGGGGACAGGTTACAGATACGCAGTATTTT.

This clonotype has at least ten counts. The V and J genes are TRBV6-6 and TRBJ1-5; no firm D call. V lost 7 bases and J 0 bases, leaving 7 bases between the germline ends. This CDR3 contains 13 residues. Germline V gene data show CDR1 as MNHNY and CDR2 as SVGAGI (reference sequence). CDR3 coding DNA: TGTGCCAGCACCGGGGATAGCAATCAGCCCCAGCATTTT. Translating it yields CASTGDSNQPQHF.